The 27 T cell receptor beta chains below all came from one sample that was sequenced in a study of beta chain features in type 1 diabetes. Study-wide points: Among patients with Type 1 diabetes, TCRB CDR3s were moderately but significantly shorter in every one of the four CD4+ subsets.

For these TCRs, the target antigens are not known. Reverse transcription of all isolated RNA meant that expressed TCRB transcripts were sequenced. Data came from immunoSEQ multiplex PCR; TCRdb stores just in-frame clones and leaves some out. The table records around 710,000 clones, 9.5% to 15% of them present only once. Sequences were obtained from naive CD4+ T cells from blood. The receptors come from a young man with type 1 diabetes.

This chain links TRBV7-2 with TRBJ2-5; perhaps TRBD2 as D (5 bases). The CDR3 is made up of 12 amino acids. CDR1 is SGHTA, CDR2 FQGNSA, per germline. Trimming removed 5 bases from V and 5 bases from J, with 9 bases in between. The CDR3 region has the DNA TGTGCCAGCAGCGTTAGGGAGGAGACCCAGTACTTC. Amino acid sequence: CASSVREETQYF. Drawing the rest from reference TRBV7-2 and TRBJ2-5, the complete variable domain is GAGVSQSPSNKVTEKGKDVELRCDPISGHTALYWYRQSLGQGLEFLIYFQGNSAPDKSGLPSDRFSAERTGGSVSTLTIQRTQQEDSAVYLCASSVREETQYFGPGTRLLVL.

The chain employs TRBV7-8 and TRBJ1-5, with D hard to call. Trimming removed 1 base from V and 5 bases from J, with 9 bases in between. The germline CDR1 and CDR2 sequences are SGHVS and FQNEAQ. The CDR3 length is 14 residues. The chain's CDR3 is CASSLVRDYQPQHF. DNA for the CDR3: TGTGCCAGCAGCTTAGTACGGGATTATCAGCCCCAGCATTTT.

J is TRBJ2-1 and V is TRBV5-1; the match to TRBD1 covers 7 bases. CDR3 length: 15 residues. J gave up 2 bases and V 7 bases, and 9 bases lay outside the gene matches. Germline CDR1 reads SGHRS; CDR2 reads YFSETQ. The chain's CDR3 is CASLLTGDTYNEQFF. CDR3 DNA: TGCGCCAGCCTACTCACAGGGGATACCTACAATGAGCAGTTCTTC.

This clone was seen only a few times. This rearrangement joins TRBV7-2 to TRBJ2-5; no clear D gene. The CDR3 is 15 residues long. The V and J ends lost 3 bases and 4 bases respectively, with 15 bases between them. Germline lookup yields CDR1 SGHTA and CDR2 FQGNSA. CDR3 region: CASSFNPGRVETQYF. The DNA of the CDR3 is TGTGCCAGCAGCTTTAATCCAGGAAGGGTAGAGACCCAGTACTTC.

This clone came up a few times. The chain is built from TRBV9 and TRBJ2-2; 10 positions agree with TRBD2. This CDR3 contains 16 residues. CDR1 is SGDLS, CDR2 YYNGEE, per germline. The V segment lost 0 bases and the J segment 6 bases; nucleotides outside the gene matches: 5. The CDR3 DNA reads as TGTGCCAGCAGCGTAGTCCCAGCGGGGGGGCCCGGGGAGCTGTTTTTT. Protein sequence: CASSVVPAGGPGELFF.

This chain connects TRBV7-2 to TRBJ2-7; tentative D call: TRBD2 (5 bases). The V and J ends lost 4 bases and 0 bases respectively, with 10 bases between them. The CDR3 loop spans 14 amino acids. CDR1 and CDR2 (germline): SGHTA, FQGNSA. CDR3 region: CASSWPGNSYEQYF. CDR3 in DNA: TGTGCCAGCAGCTGGCCGGGGAACTCCTACGAGCAGTACTTC. Full variable domain (rest looked up from reference TRBV7-2 and TRBJ2-7): GAGVSQSPSNKVTEKGKDVELRCDPISGHTALYWYRQSLGQGLEFLIYFQGNSAPDKSGLPSDRFSAERTGGSVSTLTIQRTQQEDSAVYLCASSWPGNSYEQYFGPGTRLTVT.

The rearrangement uses TRBV30 and TRBJ1-2, with a weak D call TRBD1 (6 bases). Germline V gives CDR1 GTSNPN, CDR2 SVGIG (reference sequence). The CDR3 has 17 amino acids. The V and J ends lost 3 bases and 2 bases respectively, with 22 bases between them. Here the CDR3 reads CAWRGNTGTINNYGYTF. The CDR3 nucleotides are TGTGCCTGGAGAGGAAATACAGGGACCATCAACAACTATGGCTACACCTTC.

This clone was counted between two and nine times. The chain recombines TRBV5-1 with TRBJ2-5; D is uncertain. The V gene's germline CDR1 is SGHRS and CDR2 YFSETQ. V lost 4 bases to trimming and J lost 5 bases, with 15 bases between them. The CDR3 contains 14 residues. In DNA form, the CDR3 reads TGCGCCAGCAGCCCCGGGTCTGGTCGGGAGACCCAGTACTTC. It encodes CASSPGSGRETQYF.

This clone showed up just a few times. The chain links TRBV25-1 to TRBJ2-7; D is uncertain. The CDR3 is made up of 12 amino acids. Germline CDR1 reads MGHDK; CDR2 reads SYGVNS. V shed 6 bases and J shed 1 base, with 7 bases lying between them. CDR3 sequence: CASRDGSYEQYF. CDR3 DNA sequence: TGTGCCAGCAGAGACGGTTCCTACGAGCAGTACTTC.

Only a few counts were recorded for this clone. The CDR3 region is CASSQGQGFDSNQPQHF. CDR3 coding DNA: TGTGCCAGCTCACAGGGACAGGGATTCGATAGCAATCAGCCCCAGCATTTT. This rearrangement joins TRBV18 to TRBJ1-5, with 9 bases that match TRBD1. Germline V gives CDR1 KGHSH, CDR2 LQKENI. The CDR3 is 17 amino acids. V shed 4 bases and J 0 bases; nucleotides not matched to a gene: 7.

This clone was detected only a few times. The chain recombines TRBV7-9 with TRBJ2-7, with 7 nucleotides matching TRBD2. The germline CDR1 and CDR2 sequences are SEHNR and FQNEAQ (reference sequence). The CDR3 sequence is 12 residues long. Unmatched junction bases numbered 4, after V lost 5 bases and J lost 6 bases. The CDR3 sequence: CASSLSGFEQYF. CDR3 coding DNA: TGTGCCAGCAGCCTTAGCGGGTTCGAGCAGTACTTC. The full variable domain, rest sourced from reference TRBV7-9 and TRBJ2-7, is DTGVSQNPRHKITKRGQNVTFRCDPISEHNRLYWYRQTLGQGPEFLTYFQNEAQLEKSRLLSDRFSAERPKGSFSTLEIQRTEQGDSAMYLCASSLSGFEQYFGPGTRLTVT.

This clone has just a few counts. This CDR3 is also generated by other DNA sequences in the sample. V is TRBV19 and J is TRBJ2-2, with D perhaps TRBD1 (5 bases). There are 14 residues in the CDR3. Germline assignment: CDR1 LNHDA and CDR2 SQIVND (reference sequence). Trimming pared 3 bases from V and 2 bases from J, leaving 7 bases between. This CDR3 is CASSIQGNTGELFF. The CDR3 bases are TGTGCCAGTAGTATCCAGGGTAACACCGGGGAGCTGTTTTTT.

This clone was counted between two and nine times. This chain uses TRBV5-4 with TRBJ2-7; weak D call: TRBD1 (6 bases). The ends were cut back, 0 bases at V and 6 bases at J, with 16 bases in the middle. The CDR3 length is 15 residues. In germline, CDR1 is SGHNT, CDR2 YYREEE (reference sequence). The CDR3 coding sequence is TGTGCCAGCAGCTTGGAAGGGGGAGAGGTCGCCGAGCAGTACTTC. Translating gives CASSLEGGEVAEQYF.

In this sample, this clone turned up a few times. The V and J genes are TRBV5-1 and TRBJ2-1; D not resolved. Germline V CDR1 and CDR2: SGHRS, YFSETQ. V shed 0 bases and J shed 4 bases, with 5 bases lying between them. The CDR3 runs 13 residues. The CDR3 loop is CASSLATYNEQFF. The CDR3, as DNA: TGCGCCAGCAGCTTGGCAACGTACAATGAGCAGTTCTTC.

V usage is TRBV6-1 and J usage is TRBJ2-1; D unresolved. V was clipped by 2 bases and J by 1 base, with 3 bases between them. From germline, CDR1 is MNHNS and CDR2 SASEGT. This CDR3 has 13 amino acids. CDR3 nucleotide sequence: TGTGCCAGCAGTGAATGGTCCTACAATGAGCAGTTCTTC. This codes for CASSEWSYNEQFF.

CDR3 bases: TGCGCCAGCAGCTTGAGTGGCGGGGACACAGATACGCAGTATTTT. The encoded protein is CASSLSGGDTDTQYF. The chain is built from TRBV5-1 and TRBJ2-3, with a weak D call TRBD2 (6 bases). Per the germline V gene, CDR1 is SGHRS and CDR2 is YFSETQ. This CDR3 has 15 residues. V dropped 1 base and J dropped 2 bases, with 11 bases sitting between them.

This clone was observed a handful of times. This sequence joins TRBV7-2 and TRBJ1-2; 9 nucleotides agree with TRBD1. Germline CDR1 reads SGHTA; CDR2 reads FQGNSA. The CDR3 spans 15 residues. J was trimmed by 3 bases and V by 4 bases; bases with no gene match: 6. The CDR3 DNA sequence: TGTGCCAGCAGCTCGCCTAGGACAGGGGACTATGGCTACACCTTC. It translates to CASSSPRTGDYGYTF.

This chain links TRBV7-2 with TRBJ1-6, with 7 bases that match TRBD1. V shed 2 bases and J 7 bases; nucleotides not matched to a gene: 2. Germline assignment: CDR1 SGHTA and CDR2 FQGNSA. There are 14 residues in the CDR3. In DNA form, the CDR3 reads TGTGCCAGCAGCTTAATACAGGGGAATTCACCCCTCCACTTT. As protein: CASSLIQGNSPLHF.

The chain uses TRBV2 and TRBJ2-1; maybe TRBD2 (6 bases). The CDR3 has 13 amino acids. The germline V and J ends were trimmed by 7 bases and 10 bases, with 17 bases remaining between them. Germline assignment: CDR1 SNHLY and CDR2 FYNNEI. The CDR3 DNA is TGTGCCAGCAAGCAAGGAGGGGACGGGGAGCAGTTCTTC. It translates to CASKQGGDGEQFF.

The chain recombines TRBV2 with TRBJ2-3; D is perhaps TRBD1 (5 bases). Germline V gene lookup returns CDR1 SNHLY and CDR2 FYNNEI. This CDR3 contains 15 residues. V lost 4 bases, J lost 1 base, and 12 bases lay in between. The CDR3 reads CASSALTDRTDTQYF. DNA of the CDR3: TGTGCCAGCAGTGCATTGACAGACCGCACAGATACGCAGTATTTT.

This clone was observed a few times. This chain joins TRBV7-2 and TRBJ2-7; 9 nucleotides align to TRBD1. This CDR3 is 15 amino acids long. CDR1 is SGHTA, CDR2 FQGNSA, per germline. Germline trimming cut 5 bases from V and 2 bases from J; bases unmatched to any gene: 7. Here the CDR3 DNA reads TGTGCCAGCAGCCGACCGGGACAGGGAACCTACGAGCAGTACTTC. Amino acid sequence: CASSRPGQGTYEQYF.

The rearrangement links TRBV5-1 to TRBJ1-1; D remains ambiguous. This CDR3 is built from 16 residues. Deletions cut 1 base from V and 1 base from J, with 14 bases between. CDR1 is SGHRS and CDR2 is YFSETQ in the germline V gene. The CDR3 here is CASSLIVGLKNTEAFF. The CDR3 coding sequence is TGCGCCAGCAGCTTGATTGTCGGGCTCAAGAACACTGAAGCTTTCTTT.

This clone was seen a few times. The V gene is TRBV9, the J gene TRBJ1-4; TRBD1 agrees at 7 bases. The CDR3 has 15 amino acids. V gave up 0 bases and J gave up 6 bases; unmatched junction bases: 5. Per germline, CDR1 SGDLS and CDR2 YYNGEE. In DNA, the CDR3 is TGTGCCAGCAGCGTAGCGGGACAGAAAGATGAAAAACTGTTTTTT. As protein: CASSVAGQKDEKLFF.

This chain uses TRBV5-6 with TRBJ1-2; TRBD1 might be the D (5 bases). V lost 4 bases and J lost 4, with 20 bases in between. Looked up from germline, CDR1 is SGHDT and CDR2 is YYEEEE. The CDR3 length is 16 residues. This chain's CDR3 is CASSRELGVRIYGYTF. For the CDR3, the DNA is TGTGCCAGCAGCCGGGAATTGGGGGTTCGGATCTATGGCTACACCTTC.

The chain uses TRBV5-6 and TRBJ2-7, with D maybe TRBD1 (5 bases). V lost 0 bases and J 5 bases, leaving 9 bases between the germline ends. The CDR3 consists of 13 residues. CDR1 is SGHDT and CDR2 is YYEEEE in the germline V gene. CDR3 sequence reads: CASSLGQYHEQYF. The DNA for the CDR3 is TGTGCCAGCAGCTTGGGACAGTACCACGAGCAGTACTTC.

The V gene is TRBV14, the J gene TRBJ2-5, with D unclear. The CDR3 totals 17 residues. Germline loops: CDR1 SGHDN, CDR2 FVKESK. Deletions cut 0 bases from V and 0 bases from J, with 14 bases between. CDR3 nucleotide sequence: TGTGCCAGCAGCCAAGATTGGGGAAGTAGGTACCAAGAGACCCAGTACTTC. Translated: CASSQDWGSRYQETQYF.

Notes on this clone: Sequence at one end of the junction differs from germline and may be a read error. This sequence joins TRBV6-5 and TRBJ2-3; D possibly uses TRBD1 or TRBD2 (6 bases each). Germline loops: CDR1 MNHEY, CDR2 SVGAGI. The CDR3 length is 15 residues. The CDR3 protein is CASSNSYRGADTQYF. Written as DNA, the CDR3 is TGTGCCAGCAGTAACTCCTATAGGGGGGCAGATACGCAGTATTTT.